This is a list of T cell receptor beta chains from one sample in a study of blood T cell repertoires in COVID-19. Assay used: immunoSEQ multiplex PCR; TCRdb lists only in-frame clones, some missing. The sample holds approximately 28,000 clones, about four fifths seen once. What was sequenced was peripheral blood. These receptors came from a man older than 75 with active or convalescent COVID-19. The CDR3 runs from the conserved cysteine through the conserved F or W. A D gene is named only where the DNA matches it firmly. A row's size may be missing; if present it is once, few, many or a size class.

cdr3_nt: TGCGCCAGCAGGGACAGACGGAGGTTCATCTCGTTCCGAAAGAGCAATCAGCCCCAGCATTTT
cdr3_aa: CASRDRRRFISFRKSNQPQHF
v_call: TRBV10-1
d_call: -
j_call: TRBJ1-5
clone_size: -

cdr3_nt: TGTGCCAGCAGCAAGGGACAGCTTAACTATGGCTACACCTTC
cdr3_aa: CASSKGQLNYGYTF
v_call: TRBV27
d_call: TRBD1
j_call: TRBJ1-2
clone_size: -

cdr3_nt: TGTGCCAGCAGTCAACTTGAGACCCAGTACTTC
cdr3_aa: CASSQLETQYF
v_call: TRBV14
d_call: -
j_call: TRBJ2-5
clone_size: -

cdr3_nt: TGTGCCACCTCGGGACTCAATACCTACGAGCAGTACTTC
cdr3_aa: CATSGLNTYEQYF
v_call: TRBV13
d_call: -
j_call: TRBJ2-7
clone_size: -

cdr3_nt: TGTGCCAGCAGTTACTCCCCACTAGCGGGGGGCACAGATACGCAGTATTTT
cdr3_aa: CASSYSPLAGGTDTQYF
v_call: TRBV6-2/TRBV6-3
d_call: TRBD2
j_call: TRBJ2-3
clone_size: -

cdr3_nt: TGTGCCATCAGTGAGACGGGGACTACGAACACTGAAGCTTTCTTT
cdr3_aa: CAISETGTTNTEAFF
v_call: TRBV10-3
d_call: -
j_call: TRBJ1-1
clone_size: -

cdr3_nt: TGTGCCAGCAGTTTGGGCAGGGATGGGCCCCAGCATTTT
cdr3_aa: CASSLGRDGPQHF
v_call: TRBV27
d_call: -
j_call: TRBJ1-5
clone_size: -

cdr3_nt: TGTGCCAGCAGTGTCCCTGGGCAGTTGAATCAGCCCCAGCATTTT
cdr3_aa: CASSVPGQLNQPQHF
v_call: TRBV28
d_call: -
j_call: TRBJ1-5
clone_size: few

cdr3_nt: TGCAGCGTTGAAGATGGGACAGGGGGTGAGCAGTACTTC
cdr3_aa: CSVEDGTGGEQYF
v_call: TRBV29-1
d_call: TRBD1
j_call: TRBJ2-7
clone_size: medium-sized

cdr3_nt: TGTGCCACCAGCAGAGATCGCGGGGTGGGCACAGATACGCAGTATTTT
cdr3_aa: CATSRDRGVGTDTQYF
v_call: TRBV15
d_call: -
j_call: TRBJ2-3
clone_size: -

cdr3_nt: TGTGCCAGCAGCCAAACCCGGAGCTACACTGAAGCTTTCTTT
cdr3_aa: CASSQTRSYTEAFF
v_call: TRBV14
d_call: -
j_call: TRBJ1-1
clone_size: -

cdr3_nt: TGTGCCAGCAGCTTAGGCTATCCGGAACAGGGGTATGAAAAACTGTTTTTT
cdr3_aa: CASSLGYPEQGYEKLFF
v_call: TRBV11-2
d_call: TRBD1
j_call: TRBJ1-4
clone_size: -

cdr3_nt: TGTGCCAGCAGCTCTAGCTGGGGGACCAGGGGGCGCATGTTCACTGAAGCTTTCTTT
cdr3_aa: CASSSSWGTRGRMFTEAFF
v_call: TRBV7-8
d_call: TRBD1
j_call: TRBJ1-1
clone_size: few

cdr3_nt: TGCGCCAGCAGCCAAGATCAGATGTACAGTGAAAAACTGTTTTTT
cdr3_aa: CASSQDQMYSEKLFF
v_call: TRBV4-1
d_call: -
j_call: TRBJ1-4
clone_size: once

cdr3_nt: TGCGCCAGCAGCCAAGAGTTCGTCTACCACACAGATACGCAGTATTTT
cdr3_aa: CASSQEFVYHTDTQYF
v_call: TRBV4-3
d_call: -
j_call: TRBJ2-3
clone_size: -

cdr3_nt: TGCAGCGTTGATCCCAGCGGGTCCTACGAGCAGTACTTC
cdr3_aa: CSVDPSGSYEQYF
v_call: TRBV29-1
d_call: -
j_call: TRBJ2-7
clone_size: few

cdr3_nt: TGTGCCAGCAGTTTCGACAGGGGGCTGTACGAGCAGTACTTC
cdr3_aa: CASSFDRGLYEQYF
v_call: TRBV28
d_call: TRBD1
j_call: TRBJ2-7
clone_size: -

cdr3_nt: TGTGCCAGCAGCGGCGACAGGATATCGACAGATACGCAGTATTTT
cdr3_aa: CASSGDRISTDTQYF
v_call: TRBV9
d_call: -
j_call: TRBJ2-3
clone_size: -

cdr3_nt: TGCGCCAGCACCGCAAGGGGTCCCAACGAGCAGTACTTC
cdr3_aa: CASTARGPNEQYF
v_call: TRBV10-1
d_call: -
j_call: TRBJ2-7
clone_size: few

cdr3_nt: TGCAGCGTTGAAATCGGCAGAAGAGGGACCGGGGAGCTGTTTTTT
cdr3_aa: CSVEIGRRGTGELFF
v_call: TRBV29-1
d_call: -
j_call: TRBJ2-2
clone_size: -

cdr3_nt: TGTGCCAGCAGTTTCGGACAGGTATCCTACGAGCAGTACTTC
cdr3_aa: CASSFGQVSYEQYF
v_call: TRBV5-5
d_call: TRBD1
j_call: TRBJ2-7
clone_size: -

cdr3_nt: TGTGCCAGCTCCCCGGGACAGGGATATGAAAAACTGTTTTTT
cdr3_aa: CASSPGQGYEKLFF
v_call: TRBV18
d_call: TRBD1
j_call: TRBJ1-4
clone_size: -

cdr3_nt: TGTGCCAGCAGCGCCGGGACAGGGGTTATATACGAGCAGTACTTC
cdr3_aa: CASSAGTGVIYEQYF
v_call: TRBV9
d_call: TRBD1
j_call: TRBJ2-7
clone_size: few

cdr3_nt: TGCGCCAGCAGCCTACAGGGGGAATATGGCTACACCTTC
cdr3_aa: CASSLQGEYGYTF
v_call: TRBV10-1
d_call: TRBD1
j_call: TRBJ1-2
clone_size: -

cdr3_nt: TGCGCCAGCAGCCCCGGACAGGCGACCACGTTAAGGCCTCAGCGGTACTTC
cdr3_aa: CASSPGQATTLRPQRYF
v_call: TRBV4-1
d_call: TRBD1
j_call: TRBJ2-7
clone_size: -

cdr3_nt: TGTGCCAGTAGTCCCCAGACAGGGGACACGCATGGCTACACCTTC
cdr3_aa: CASSPQTGDTHGYTF
v_call: TRBV19
d_call: TRBD1
j_call: TRBJ1-2
clone_size: -

cdr3_nt: TGTGCCAGCAGCCTGGGACTAGCGGGAGGCTACGAGCAGTACTTC
cdr3_aa: CASSLGLAGGYEQYF
v_call: TRBV7-6
d_call: TRBD2
j_call: TRBJ2-7
clone_size: -

cdr3_nt: TGTGCCAGCAGTCGACAGGAGGATTACTCTGGAAACACCATATATTTT
cdr3_aa: CASSRQEDYSGNTIYF
v_call: TRBV21-1
d_call: -
j_call: TRBJ1-3
clone_size: few

cdr3_nt: TGTGCCAGCAGTTACCTGGGAGGGATTAGCAATCAGCCCCAGCATTTT
cdr3_aa: CASSYLGGISNQPQHF
v_call: TRBV6-2/TRBV6-3
d_call: -
j_call: TRBJ1-5
clone_size: -

cdr3_nt: TGTGCCAGCAGCTTCGGACAGGGCAGGAACTATGGCTACACCTTC
cdr3_aa: CASSFGQGRNYGYTF
v_call: TRBV7-2
d_call: TRBD1
j_call: TRBJ1-2
clone_size: few

cdr3_nt: TGTGCCAGCAGTCACTGTCCGGGACTTCAGCAGACCCAGTACTTC
cdr3_aa: CASSHCPGLQQTQYF
v_call: TRBV11-3
d_call: -
j_call: TRBJ2-5
clone_size: -

cdr3_nt: TGCAGCGCCGTCCAGCGGGAGAGGCTTGAGCAGTTCTTC
cdr3_aa: CSAVQRERLEQFF
v_call: TRBV29-1
d_call: TRBD2
j_call: TRBJ2-1
clone_size: once

cdr3_nt: TGTGCCAGCAGCTTGGGGACAGGGGCGAATAGCAATCAGCCCCAGCATTTT
cdr3_aa: CASSLGTGANSNQPQHF
v_call: TRBV5-8
d_call: TRBD1
j_call: TRBJ1-5
clone_size: -

cdr3_nt: TGCGCCAGCAGCTTGGCAGGTGAAAAACTGTTTTTT
cdr3_aa: CASSLAGEKLFF
v_call: TRBV5-1
d_call: -
j_call: TRBJ1-4
clone_size: -

cdr3_nt: TGTGCCAGCAGCTTAGTAGGGGGCCCGAACACTGAAGCTTTCTTT
cdr3_aa: CASSLVGGPNTEAFF
v_call: TRBV7-8
d_call: TRBD1
j_call: TRBJ1-1
clone_size: -

cdr3_nt: TGTGCCAGCAGCCTGGAGGACAGGATCTACAATGAGCAGTTCTTC
cdr3_aa: CASSLEDRIYNEQFF
v_call: TRBV5-5
d_call: TRBD1
j_call: TRBJ2-1
clone_size: -

cdr3_nt: TGTGCCAGCAGCGACGGAGGACAACTAGGGGGAGGCTACACCTTC
cdr3_aa: CASSDGGQLGGGYTF
v_call: TRBV7-3
d_call: -
j_call: TRBJ1-2
clone_size: few

cdr3_nt: TGTGCCAGCAGGCGAGAGGGCAGGATCAACACTGAAGCTTTCTTT
cdr3_aa: CASRREGRINTEAFF
v_call: TRBV7-9
d_call: -
j_call: TRBJ1-1
clone_size: -

cdr3_nt: TGTGCCAGCAGCCAAGTGGGGGGACTCGGAAGCTCCTATAATTCACCCCTCCACTTT
cdr3_aa: CASSQVGGLGSSYNSPLHF
v_call: TRBV4-2
d_call: -
j_call: TRBJ1-6
clone_size: -

cdr3_nt: TGTGCCAGCAGCTTCCTAGCGGGAGGGGGCTACGAGCAGTACTTC
cdr3_aa: CASSFLAGGGYEQYF
v_call: TRBV12-1
d_call: -
j_call: TRBJ2-7
clone_size: -

cdr3_nt: TGTGCCAGCAGCTTAAGTCACGCGGGTGAAAAACTGTTTTTT
cdr3_aa: CASSLSHAGEKLFF
v_call: TRBV11-2
d_call: -
j_call: TRBJ1-4
clone_size: -

cdr3_nt: TGTGCCAGCAGCCCGAACTCAGATACGCAGTATTTT
cdr3_aa: CASSPNSDTQYF
v_call: TRBV7-9
d_call: -
j_call: TRBJ2-3
clone_size: -

cdr3_nt: TGTGCCAGCTCACCCCCACTCCAAGAGACCCAGTACTTC
cdr3_aa: CASSPPLQETQYF
v_call: TRBV18
d_call: -
j_call: TRBJ2-5
clone_size: -

cdr3_nt: TGTGCCAGCAATTTGGACAAAGGCGAGCAGTACTTC
cdr3_aa: CASNLDKGEQYF
v_call: TRBV2
d_call: -
j_call: TRBJ2-7
clone_size: once

cdr3_nt: TGTGCCAGCAGCCCCAATGGCCGGGCCATATATTTT
cdr3_aa: CASSPNGRAIYF
v_call: TRBV14
d_call: -
j_call: TRBJ1-3
clone_size: -

cdr3_nt: TGTGCCAGCAGCTTGCTCGGGTCGGGGAGGAATGAGCAGTTCTTC
cdr3_aa: CASSLLGSGRNEQFF
v_call: TRBV5-5
d_call: -
j_call: TRBJ2-1
clone_size: once

cdr3_nt: TGTGCCAGCAGTTTTTGGGGGACAGGGGGGACTAGCGGGACTAATGAGCAGTTCTTC
cdr3_aa: CASSFWGTGGTSGTNEQFF
v_call: TRBV28
d_call: TRBD2
j_call: TRBJ2-1
clone_size: -

cdr3_nt: TGTGCCAGCAGCCAAGATGGGGGGGGGACTGAAGCTTTCTTT
cdr3_aa: CASSQDGGGTEAFF
v_call: TRBV4-2
d_call: -
j_call: TRBJ1-1
clone_size: -

cdr3_nt: TGTGCCAGCAGTTCCCAGGGGGCTGGGGCCAACGTCCTGACTTTC
cdr3_aa: CASSSQGAGANVLTF
v_call: TRBV28
d_call: TRBD1
j_call: TRBJ2-6
clone_size: -

cdr3_nt: TGTGCCAGCTCCCGAGGCGAGGATACGCAGTATTTT
cdr3_aa: CASSRGEDTQYF
v_call: TRBV3-1/TRBV3-2
d_call: -
j_call: TRBJ2-3
clone_size: -

cdr3_nt: TGCAGTGCTATGGCGGGCGAAAAACTGTTTTTT
cdr3_aa: CSAMAGEKLFF
v_call: TRBV20-1
d_call: -
j_call: TRBJ1-4
clone_size: -

cdr3_nt: TGTGCCAGCAGCTTCCAGGTGGGCGCAGGCCGACATCAGCCCCAGCATTTT
cdr3_aa: CASSFQVGAGRHQPQHF
v_call: TRBV7-2
d_call: -
j_call: TRBJ1-5
clone_size: -

cdr3_nt: TGTGCCAGCAGTTTTCAGACAGGCAATGAGCAGTTCTTC
cdr3_aa: CASSFQTGNEQFF
v_call: TRBV12-3/TRBV12-4
d_call: -
j_call: TRBJ2-1
clone_size: -

cdr3_nt: TGTGCCAGCAGTCTAGCGGTCTCCTACAATGAGCAGTTCTTC
cdr3_aa: CASSLAVSYNEQFF
v_call: TRBV5-6
d_call: TRBD2
j_call: TRBJ2-1
clone_size: -

cdr3_nt: TGTGCCAGTAGTTCCCCCTCCCGGGACAGGGATACTGAAGCTTTCTTT
cdr3_aa: CASSSPSRDRDTEAFF
v_call: TRBV19
d_call: TRBD1
j_call: TRBJ1-1
clone_size: -